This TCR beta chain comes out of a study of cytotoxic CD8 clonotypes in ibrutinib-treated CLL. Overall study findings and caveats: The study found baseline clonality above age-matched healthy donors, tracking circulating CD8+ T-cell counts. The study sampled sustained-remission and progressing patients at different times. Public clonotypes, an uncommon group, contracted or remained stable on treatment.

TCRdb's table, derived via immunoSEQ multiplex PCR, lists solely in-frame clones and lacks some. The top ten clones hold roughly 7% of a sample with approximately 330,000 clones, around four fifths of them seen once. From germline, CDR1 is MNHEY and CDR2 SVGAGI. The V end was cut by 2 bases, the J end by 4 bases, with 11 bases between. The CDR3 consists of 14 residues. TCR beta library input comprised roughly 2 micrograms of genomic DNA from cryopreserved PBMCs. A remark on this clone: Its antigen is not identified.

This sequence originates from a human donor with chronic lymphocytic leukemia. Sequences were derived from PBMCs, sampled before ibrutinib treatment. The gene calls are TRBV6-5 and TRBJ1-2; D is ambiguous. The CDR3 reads CASSYTTLGYGYTF. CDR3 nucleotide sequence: TGTGCCAGCAGTTACACGACCCTGGGCTATGGCTACACCTTC.